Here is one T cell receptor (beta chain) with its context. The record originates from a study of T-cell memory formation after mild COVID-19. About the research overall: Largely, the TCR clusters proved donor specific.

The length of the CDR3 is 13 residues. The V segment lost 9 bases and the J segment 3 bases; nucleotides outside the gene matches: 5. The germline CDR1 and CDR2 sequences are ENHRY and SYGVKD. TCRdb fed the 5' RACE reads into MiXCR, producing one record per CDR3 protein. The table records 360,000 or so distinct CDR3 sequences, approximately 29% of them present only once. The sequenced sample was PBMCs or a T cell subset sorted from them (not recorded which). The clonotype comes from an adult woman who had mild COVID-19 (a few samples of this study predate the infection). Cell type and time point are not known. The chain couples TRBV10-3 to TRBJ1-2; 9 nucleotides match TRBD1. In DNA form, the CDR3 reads TGTGCCATGGCGGGACAGGGCCACTATGGCTACACCTTC. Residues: CAMAGQGHYGYTF.